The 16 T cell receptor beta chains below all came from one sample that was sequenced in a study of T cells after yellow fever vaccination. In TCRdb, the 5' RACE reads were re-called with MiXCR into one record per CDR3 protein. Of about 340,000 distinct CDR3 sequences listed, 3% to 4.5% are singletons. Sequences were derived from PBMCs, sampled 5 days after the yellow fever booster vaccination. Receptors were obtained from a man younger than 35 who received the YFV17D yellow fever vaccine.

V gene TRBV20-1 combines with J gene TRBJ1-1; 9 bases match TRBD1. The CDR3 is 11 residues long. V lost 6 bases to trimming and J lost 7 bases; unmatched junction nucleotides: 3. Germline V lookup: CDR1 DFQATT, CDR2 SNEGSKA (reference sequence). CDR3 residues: CSAGQGIEAFF. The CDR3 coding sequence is TGCAGTGCAGGACAGGGGATTGAAGCTTTCTTT.

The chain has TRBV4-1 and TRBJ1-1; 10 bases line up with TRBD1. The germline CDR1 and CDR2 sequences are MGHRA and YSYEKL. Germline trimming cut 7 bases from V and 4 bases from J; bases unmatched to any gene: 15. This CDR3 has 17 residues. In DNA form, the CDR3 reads TGCGCCAGCACCTTCGAGCCGGGGACAGGGGTCCCCACTGAAGCTTTCTTT. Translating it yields CASTFEPGTGVPTEAFF.

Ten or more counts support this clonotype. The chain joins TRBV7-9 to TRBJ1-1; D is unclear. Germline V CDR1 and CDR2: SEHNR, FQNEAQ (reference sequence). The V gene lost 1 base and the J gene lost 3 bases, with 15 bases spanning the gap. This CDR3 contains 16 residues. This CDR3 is CASSLVFGLFHTEAFF. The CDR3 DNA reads TGTGCCAGCAGCTTAGTTTTTGGGTTGTTTCACACTGAAGCTTTCTTT.

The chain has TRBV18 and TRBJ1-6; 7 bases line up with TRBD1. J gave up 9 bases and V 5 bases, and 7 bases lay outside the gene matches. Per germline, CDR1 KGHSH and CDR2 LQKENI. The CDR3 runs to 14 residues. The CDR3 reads CASSSTGDVSPLHF. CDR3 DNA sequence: TGTGCCAGCTCATCAACAGGGGACGTTTCACCCCTCCACTTT.

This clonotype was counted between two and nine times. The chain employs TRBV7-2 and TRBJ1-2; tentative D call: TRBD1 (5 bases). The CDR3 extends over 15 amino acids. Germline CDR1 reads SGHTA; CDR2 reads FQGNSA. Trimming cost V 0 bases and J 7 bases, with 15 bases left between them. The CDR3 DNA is TGTGCCAGCAGCTTAGCGGGGCGCCAAAGGTCTGGCTACACCTTC. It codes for CASSLAGRQRSGYTF.

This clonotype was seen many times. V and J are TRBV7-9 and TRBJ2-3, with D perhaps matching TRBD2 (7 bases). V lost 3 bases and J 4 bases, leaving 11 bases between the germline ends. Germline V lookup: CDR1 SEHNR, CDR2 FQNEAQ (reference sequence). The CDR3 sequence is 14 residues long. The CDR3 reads CASSFGGQADTQYF. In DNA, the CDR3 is TGTGCCAGCAGCTTCGGGGGGCAGGCAGATACGCAGTATTTT. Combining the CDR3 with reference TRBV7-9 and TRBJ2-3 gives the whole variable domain DTGVSQNPRHKITKRGQNVTFRCDPISEHNRLYWYRQTLGQGPEFLTYFQNEAQLEKSRLLSDRFSAERPKGSFSTLEIQRTEQGDSAMYLCASSFGGQADTQYFGPGTRLTVL.

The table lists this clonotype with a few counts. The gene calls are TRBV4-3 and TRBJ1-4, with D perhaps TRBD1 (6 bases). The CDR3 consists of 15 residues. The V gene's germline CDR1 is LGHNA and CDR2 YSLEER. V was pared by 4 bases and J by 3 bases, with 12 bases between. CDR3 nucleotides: TGCGCCAGCAGCCCAGGGACAAACCCTAATGAAAAACTGTTTTTT. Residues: CASSPGTNPNEKLFF.

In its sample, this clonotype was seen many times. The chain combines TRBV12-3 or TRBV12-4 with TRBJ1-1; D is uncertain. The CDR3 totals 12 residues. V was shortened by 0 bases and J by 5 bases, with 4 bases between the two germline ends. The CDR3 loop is CASSLARTEAFF. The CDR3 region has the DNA TGTGCCAGCAGTTTAGCACGTACTGAAGCTTTCTTT.

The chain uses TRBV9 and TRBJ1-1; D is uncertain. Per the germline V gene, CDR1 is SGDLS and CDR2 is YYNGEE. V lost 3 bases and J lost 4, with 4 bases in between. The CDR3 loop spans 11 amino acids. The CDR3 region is CASSDGTEAFF. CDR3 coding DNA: TGTGCCAGCAGCGATGGCACTGAAGCTTTCTTT.

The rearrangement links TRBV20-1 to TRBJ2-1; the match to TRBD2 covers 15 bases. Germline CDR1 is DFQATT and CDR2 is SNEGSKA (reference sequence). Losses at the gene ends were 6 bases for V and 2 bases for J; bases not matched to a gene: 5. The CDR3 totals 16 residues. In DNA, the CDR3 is TGCAGTGCACGGACTAGCGGGGGGGCGGCCTACAATGAGCAGTTCTTC. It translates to CSARTSGGAAYNEQFF.

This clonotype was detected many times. The CDR3 region is CSVRGPQETQYF. The CDR3 region has the DNA TGCAGCGTTAGGGGGCCTCAAGAGACCCAGTACTTC. The rearrangement links TRBV29-1 to TRBJ2-5; 7 bases line up with TRBD1. The CDR3 runs to 12 residues. J was trimmed by 2 bases and V by 5 bases; bases with no gene match: 2. CDR1 is SQVTM and CDR2 is ANQGSEA in the germline V gene.

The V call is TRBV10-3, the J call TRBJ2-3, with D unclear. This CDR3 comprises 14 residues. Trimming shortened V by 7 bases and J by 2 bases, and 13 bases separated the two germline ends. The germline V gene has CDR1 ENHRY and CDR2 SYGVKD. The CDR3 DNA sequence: TGTGCCATCAAGACTGGACGCCTCACAGATACGCAGTATTTT. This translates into CAIKTGRLTDTQYF.

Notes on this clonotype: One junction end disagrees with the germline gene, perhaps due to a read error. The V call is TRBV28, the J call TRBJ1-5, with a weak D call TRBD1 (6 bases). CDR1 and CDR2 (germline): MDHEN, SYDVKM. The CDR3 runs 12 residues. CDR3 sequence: CATTGSNRPQHF. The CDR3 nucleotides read TGTGCCACGACAGGTTCCAATCGGCCCCAGCATTTT.

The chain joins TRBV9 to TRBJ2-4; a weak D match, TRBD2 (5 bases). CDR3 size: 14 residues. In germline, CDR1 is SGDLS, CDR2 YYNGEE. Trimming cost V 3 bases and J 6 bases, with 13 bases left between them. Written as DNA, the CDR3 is TGTGCCAGCAGCGCCGGTGAGGGTCGAAACATTCAGTACTTC. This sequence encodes CASSAGEGRNIQYF. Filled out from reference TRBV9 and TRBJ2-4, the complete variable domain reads DSGVTQTPKHLITATGQRVTLRCSPRSGDLSVYWYQQSLDQGLQFLIQYYNGEERAKGNILERFSAQQFPDLHSELNLSSLELGDSALYFCASSAGEGRNIQYFGAGTRLSVL.

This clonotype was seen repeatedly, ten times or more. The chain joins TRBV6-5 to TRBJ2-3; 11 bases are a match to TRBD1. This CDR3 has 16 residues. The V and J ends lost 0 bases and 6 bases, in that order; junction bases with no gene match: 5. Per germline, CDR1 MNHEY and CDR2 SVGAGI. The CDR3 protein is CASSYSGQGVGDTQYF. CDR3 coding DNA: TGTGCCAGCAGTTACTCGGGACAGGGGGTCGGGGATACGCAGTATTTT.

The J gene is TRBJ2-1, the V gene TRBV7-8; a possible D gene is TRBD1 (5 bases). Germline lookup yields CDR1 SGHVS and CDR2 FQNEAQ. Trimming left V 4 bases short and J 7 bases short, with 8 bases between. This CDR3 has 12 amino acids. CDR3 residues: CASSSGINEQFF. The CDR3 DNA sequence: TGTGCCAGCAGCTCAGGGATTAATGAGCAGTTCTTC. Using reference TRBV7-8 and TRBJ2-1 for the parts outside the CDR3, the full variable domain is GAGVSQSPRYKVAKRGQDVALRCDPISGHVSLFWYQQALGQGPEFLTYFQNEAQLDKSGLPSDRFFAERPEGSVSTLKIQRTQQEDSAVYLCASSSGINEQFFGPGTRLTVL.